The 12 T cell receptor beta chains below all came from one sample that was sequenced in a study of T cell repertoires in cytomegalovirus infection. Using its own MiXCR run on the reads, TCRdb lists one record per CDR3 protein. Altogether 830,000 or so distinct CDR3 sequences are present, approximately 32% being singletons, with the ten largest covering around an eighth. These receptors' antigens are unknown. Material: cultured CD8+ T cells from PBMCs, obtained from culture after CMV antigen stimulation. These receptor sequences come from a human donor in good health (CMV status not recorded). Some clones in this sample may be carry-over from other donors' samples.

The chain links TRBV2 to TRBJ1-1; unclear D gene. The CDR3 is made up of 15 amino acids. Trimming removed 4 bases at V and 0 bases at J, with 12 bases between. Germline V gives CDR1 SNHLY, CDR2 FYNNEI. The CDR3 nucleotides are TGTGCCAGCAGTGCAAGTCAGTCCATGAACACTGAAGCTTTCTTT. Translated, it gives CASSASQSMNTEAFF.

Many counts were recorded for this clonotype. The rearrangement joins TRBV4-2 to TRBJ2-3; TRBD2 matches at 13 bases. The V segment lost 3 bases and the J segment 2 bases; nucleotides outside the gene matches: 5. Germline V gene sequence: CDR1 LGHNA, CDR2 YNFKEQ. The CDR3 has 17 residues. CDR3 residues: CASSHPGLAGNTDTQYF. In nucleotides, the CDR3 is TGTGCCAGCAGCCACCCGGGACTAGCGGGGAACACAGATACGCAGTATTTT.

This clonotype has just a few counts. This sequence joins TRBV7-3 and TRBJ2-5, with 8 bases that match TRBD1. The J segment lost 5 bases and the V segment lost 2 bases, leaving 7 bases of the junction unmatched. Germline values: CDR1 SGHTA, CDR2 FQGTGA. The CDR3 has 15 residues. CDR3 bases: TGTGCCAGCAGCTTATTGCAGGGGGCTTTGGAGACCCAGTACTTC. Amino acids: CASSLLQGALETQYF.

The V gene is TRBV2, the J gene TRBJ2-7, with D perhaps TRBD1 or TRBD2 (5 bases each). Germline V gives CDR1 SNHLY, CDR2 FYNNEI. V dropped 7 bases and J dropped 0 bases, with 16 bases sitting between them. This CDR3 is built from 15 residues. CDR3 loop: CASTQGTDSSYEQYF. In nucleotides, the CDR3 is TGTGCCAGCACCCAAGGGACGGATTCCTCCTACGAGCAGTACTTC. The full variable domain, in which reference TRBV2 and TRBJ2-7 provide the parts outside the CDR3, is EPEVTQTPSHQVTQMGQEVILRCVPISNHLYFYWYRQILGQKVEFLVSFYNNEISEKSEIFDDQFSVERPDGSNFTLKIRSTKLEDSAMYFCASTQGTDSSYEQYFGPGTRLTVT.

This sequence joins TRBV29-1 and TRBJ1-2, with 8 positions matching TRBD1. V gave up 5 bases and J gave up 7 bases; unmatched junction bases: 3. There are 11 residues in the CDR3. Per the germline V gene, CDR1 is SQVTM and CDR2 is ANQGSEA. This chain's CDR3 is CSVPGGSGYTF. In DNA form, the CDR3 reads TGCAGCGTTCCAGGGGGCTCTGGCTACACCTTC.

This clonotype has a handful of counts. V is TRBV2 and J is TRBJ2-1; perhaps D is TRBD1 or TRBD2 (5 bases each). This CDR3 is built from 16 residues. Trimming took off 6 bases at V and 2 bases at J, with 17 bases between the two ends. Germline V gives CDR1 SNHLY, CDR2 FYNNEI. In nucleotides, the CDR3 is TGTGCCAGCAGGGGCCAGGGACCGATCACCTACAATGAGCAGTTCTTC. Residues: CASRGQGPITYNEQFF.

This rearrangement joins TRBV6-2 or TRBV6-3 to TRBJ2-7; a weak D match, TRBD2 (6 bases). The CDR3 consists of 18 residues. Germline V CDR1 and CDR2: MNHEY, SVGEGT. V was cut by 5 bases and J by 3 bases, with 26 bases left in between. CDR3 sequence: CASSDKDYSLGYFYEQYV. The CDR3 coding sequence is TGTGCCAGCAGTGATAAGGACTACTCCTTGGGATACTTCTACGAGCAGTACGTC.

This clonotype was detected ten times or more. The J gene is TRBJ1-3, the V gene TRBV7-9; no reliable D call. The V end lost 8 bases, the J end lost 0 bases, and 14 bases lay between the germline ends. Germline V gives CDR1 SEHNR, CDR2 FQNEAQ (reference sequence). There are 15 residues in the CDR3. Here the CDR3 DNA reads TGTGCCAGCGCTTACCAGGACCGCTCTGGAAACACCATATATTTT. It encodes CASAYQDRSGNTIYF. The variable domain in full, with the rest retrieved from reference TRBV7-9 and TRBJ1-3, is DTGVSQNPRHKITKRGQNVTFRCDPISEHNRLYWYRQTLGQGPEFLTYFQNEAQLEKSRLLSDRFSAERPKGSFSTLEIQRTEQGDSAMYLCASAYQDRSGNTIYFGEGSWLTVV.

The CDR3 region is CASSEAAPYLGQDSEAFF. The CDR3 coding sequence is TGTGCCAGCAGTGAAGCAGCGCCCTACCTCGGACAGGACTCGGAAGCTTTCTTT. The chain joins TRBV6-1 to TRBJ1-1, with TRBD1 matching over 7 bases. This CDR3 spans 18 amino acids. The V segment lost 0 bases and the J segment 8 bases; nucleotides outside the gene matches: 18. Germline CDR1 reads MNHNS; CDR2 reads SASEGT.

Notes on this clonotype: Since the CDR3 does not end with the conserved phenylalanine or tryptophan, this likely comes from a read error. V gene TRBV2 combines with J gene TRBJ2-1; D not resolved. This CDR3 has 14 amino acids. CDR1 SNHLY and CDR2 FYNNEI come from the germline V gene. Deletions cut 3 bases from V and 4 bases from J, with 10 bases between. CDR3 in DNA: TGTGCCAGCAGTGATGGGCGGCAGTACAATGAGCAGTTCTTA. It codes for CASSDGRQYNEQFL.

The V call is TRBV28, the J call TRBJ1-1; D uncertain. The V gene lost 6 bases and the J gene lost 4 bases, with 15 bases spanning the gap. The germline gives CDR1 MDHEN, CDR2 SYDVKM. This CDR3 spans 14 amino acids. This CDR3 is CASRSFDKVTEAFF. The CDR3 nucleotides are TGTGCCAGCAGATCTTTCGACAAGGTCACTGAAGCTTTCTTT.

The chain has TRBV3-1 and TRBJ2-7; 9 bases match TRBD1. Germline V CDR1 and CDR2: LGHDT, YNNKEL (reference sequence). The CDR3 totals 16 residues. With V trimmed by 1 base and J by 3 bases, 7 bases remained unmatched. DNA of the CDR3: TGTGCCAGCAGCCAAGGAGGGACAGGGAAGAACTACGAGCAGTACGTC. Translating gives CASSQGGTGKNYEQYV.